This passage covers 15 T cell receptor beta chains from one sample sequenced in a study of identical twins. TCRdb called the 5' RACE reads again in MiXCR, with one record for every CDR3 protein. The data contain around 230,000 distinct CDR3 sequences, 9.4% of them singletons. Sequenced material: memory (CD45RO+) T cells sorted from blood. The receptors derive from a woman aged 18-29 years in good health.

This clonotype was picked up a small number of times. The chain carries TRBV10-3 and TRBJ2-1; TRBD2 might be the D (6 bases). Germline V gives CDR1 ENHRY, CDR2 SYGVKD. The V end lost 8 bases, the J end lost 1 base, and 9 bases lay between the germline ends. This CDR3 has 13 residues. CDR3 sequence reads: CAIVGTSYNEQFF. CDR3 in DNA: TGTGCCATCGTCGGGACTTCCTACAATGAGCAGTTCTTC.

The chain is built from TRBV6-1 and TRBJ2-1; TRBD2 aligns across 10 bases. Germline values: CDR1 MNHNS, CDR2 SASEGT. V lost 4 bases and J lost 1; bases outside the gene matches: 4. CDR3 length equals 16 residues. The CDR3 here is CASSASSGGSYNEQFF. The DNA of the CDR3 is TGTGCCAGCAGTGCGAGTAGCGGGGGGTCCTACAATGAGCAGTTCTTC.

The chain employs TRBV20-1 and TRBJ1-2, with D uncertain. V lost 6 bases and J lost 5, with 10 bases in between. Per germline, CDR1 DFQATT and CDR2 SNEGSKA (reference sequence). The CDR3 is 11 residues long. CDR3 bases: TGCAGTGCAAAGGACTTATATGGCTACACCTTC. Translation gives CSAKDLYGYTF.

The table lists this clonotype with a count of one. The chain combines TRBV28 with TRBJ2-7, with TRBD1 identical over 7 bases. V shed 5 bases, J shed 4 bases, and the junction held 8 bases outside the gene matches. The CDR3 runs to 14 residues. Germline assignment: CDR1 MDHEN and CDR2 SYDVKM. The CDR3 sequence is CASSRDRVGYEQYF. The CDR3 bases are TGTGCCAGCAGTCGCGACAGGGTCGGGTACGAGCAGTACTTC.

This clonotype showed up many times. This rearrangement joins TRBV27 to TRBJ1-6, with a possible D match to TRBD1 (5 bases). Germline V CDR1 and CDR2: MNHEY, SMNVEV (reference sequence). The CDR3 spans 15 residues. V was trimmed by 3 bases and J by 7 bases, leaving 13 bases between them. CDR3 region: CASSLSPGKNSPLHF. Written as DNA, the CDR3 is TGTGCCAGCAGTTTGTCCCCAGGGAAGAATTCACCCCTCCACTTT.

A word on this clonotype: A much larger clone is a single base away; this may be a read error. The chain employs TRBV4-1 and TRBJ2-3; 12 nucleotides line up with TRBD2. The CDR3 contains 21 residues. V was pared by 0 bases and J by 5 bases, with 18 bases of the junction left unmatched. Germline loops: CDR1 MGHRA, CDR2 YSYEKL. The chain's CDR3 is CASSQEVPSGRASERGDTQYF. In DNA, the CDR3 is TGCGCCAGCAGCCAAGAGGTTCCTAGCGGGAGGGCGAGTGAGCGAGGAGATACGCAGTATTTT.

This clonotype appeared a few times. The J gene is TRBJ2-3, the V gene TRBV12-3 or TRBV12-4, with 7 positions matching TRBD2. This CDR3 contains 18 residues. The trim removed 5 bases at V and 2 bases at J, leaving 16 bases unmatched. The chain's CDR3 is CASSPNLAVGLSTDTQYF. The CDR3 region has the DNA TGTGCCAGCAGTCCCAACCTAGCGGTCGGGCTGTCCACAGATACGCAGTATTTT.

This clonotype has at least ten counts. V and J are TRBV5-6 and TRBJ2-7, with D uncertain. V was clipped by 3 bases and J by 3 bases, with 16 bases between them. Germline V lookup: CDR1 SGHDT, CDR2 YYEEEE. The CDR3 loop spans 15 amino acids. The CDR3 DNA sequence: TGTGCCAGCAGCTCGAGGACCAATAATAACTACGAGCAGTACTTC. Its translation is CASSSRTNNNYEQYF.

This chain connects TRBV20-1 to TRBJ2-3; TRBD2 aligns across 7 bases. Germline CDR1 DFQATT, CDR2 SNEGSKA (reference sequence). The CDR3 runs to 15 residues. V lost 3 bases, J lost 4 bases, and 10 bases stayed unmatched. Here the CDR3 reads CSARVGRGSADTQYF. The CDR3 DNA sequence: TGCAGTGCTAGGGTCGGGCGGGGGTCGGCAGATACGCAGTATTTT.

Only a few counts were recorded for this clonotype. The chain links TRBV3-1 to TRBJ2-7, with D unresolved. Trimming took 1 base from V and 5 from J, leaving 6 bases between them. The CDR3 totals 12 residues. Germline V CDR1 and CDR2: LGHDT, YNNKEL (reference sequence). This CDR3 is CASSQVRHEQYF. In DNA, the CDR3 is TGTGCCAGCAGCCAAGTGAGACACGAGCAGTACTTC.

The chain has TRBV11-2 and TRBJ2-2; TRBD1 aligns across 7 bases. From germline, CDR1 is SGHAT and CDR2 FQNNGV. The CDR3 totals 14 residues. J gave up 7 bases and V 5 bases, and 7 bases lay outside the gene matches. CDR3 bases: TGTGCCAGCAGCCTTAAGGGGGCGGTCGGGGAGCTGTTTTTT. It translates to CASSLKGAVGELFF.

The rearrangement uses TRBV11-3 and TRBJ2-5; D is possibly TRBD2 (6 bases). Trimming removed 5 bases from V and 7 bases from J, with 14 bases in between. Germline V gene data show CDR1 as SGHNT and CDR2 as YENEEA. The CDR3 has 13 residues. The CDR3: CASSPGTRGTQYF. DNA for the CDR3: TGTGCCAGCAGCCCAGGAACGCGGGGGACCCAGTACTTC.

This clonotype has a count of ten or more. In DNA, the CDR3 is TGTGCCAGCAGCTCGCACTCCTACAATGAGCAGTTCTTC. Protein: CASSSHSYNEQFF. The chain combines TRBV11-2 with TRBJ2-1; D unresolved. CDR3 length: 13 amino acids. Germline assignment: CDR1 SGHAT and CDR2 FQNNGV. V was clipped by 4 bases and J by 0 bases, with 4 bases between them.

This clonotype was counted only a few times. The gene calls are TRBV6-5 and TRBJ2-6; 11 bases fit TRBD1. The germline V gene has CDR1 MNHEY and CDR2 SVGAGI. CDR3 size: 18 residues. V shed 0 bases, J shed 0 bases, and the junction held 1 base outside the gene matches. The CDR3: CASSYSDRGHSGANVLTF. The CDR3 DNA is TGTGCCAGCAGTTACTCGGACAGGGGGCACTCTGGGGCCAACGTCCTGACTTTC.

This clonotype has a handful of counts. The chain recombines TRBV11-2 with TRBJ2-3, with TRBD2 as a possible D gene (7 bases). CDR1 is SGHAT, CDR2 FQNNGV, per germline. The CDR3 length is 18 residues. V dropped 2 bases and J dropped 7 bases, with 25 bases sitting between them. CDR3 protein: CASSLIGGGVRSRNTQYF. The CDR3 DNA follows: TGTGCCAGCAGCTTAATAGGAGGGGGGGTCCGGTCCCGCAATACGCAGTATTTT.